Below are 14 T cell receptor beta chains sequenced from a single sample in a study of blood T cell repertoires in COVID-19. TCRdb's copy holds only in-frame clones and misses some; the assay was immunoSEQ multiplex PCR. Counted here are roughly 130,000 clones, approximately 84% occurring once; the ten biggest clones make up around 13%. The sample comprised peripheral blood. The receptors stem from a woman aged 25 to 39 who had recovered from COVID-19.

The rearrangement uses TRBV27 and TRBJ1-2; tentative D call: TRBD1 (6 bases). V lost 4 bases, J lost 5 bases, and 14 bases lay in between. CDR3 length: 14 residues. The V gene's germline CDR1 is MNHEY and CDR2 SMNVEV (reference sequence). The CDR3 DNA reads TGTGCCAGCAGTTCCGGTGGGGGCGCATATGGCTACACCTTC. It is translated as CASSSGGGAYGYTF.

The chain couples TRBV7-6 to TRBJ2-2; 8 bases fit TRBD2. The germline CDR1 and CDR2 sequences are SGHVS and FNYEAQ. V lost 5 bases and J lost 6; bases outside the gene matches: 11. The CDR3 extends over 16 amino acids. DNA for the CDR3: TGTGCCAGCAGCCAGCAGGCGGGGGGCCCAGCCGGGGAGCTGTTTTTT. Its translation is CASSQQAGGPAGELFF.

The rearrangement joins TRBV19 to TRBJ1-2, with 7 bases identical to TRBD1. Germline CDR1 reads LNHDA; CDR2 reads SQIVND (reference sequence). The V and J ends lost 5 bases and 5 bases, in that order; junction bases with no gene match: 11. This CDR3 spans 15 amino acids. The CDR3 DNA sequence: TGTGCCAGTAGTCCGCGCCCTTCAGGGGGATATGGCTACACCTTC. Translating gives CASSPRPSGGYGYTF.

This clone has ten or more counts. The chain couples TRBV2 to TRBJ1-5, with 7 bases that match TRBD1. This CDR3 region has 14 residues. Looked up from germline, CDR1 is SNHLY and CDR2 is FYNNEI. The ends lost 6 bases at V and 1 base at J; junction bases unmatched: 3. DNA for the CDR3: TGTGCCAGCAGGACAGGGTTAAGCAATCAGCCCCAGCATTTT. It is translated as CASRTGLSNQPQHF.

The chain recombines TRBV5-4 with TRBJ2-1, with D possibly matching TRBD2 (5 bases). The V end was cut by 9 bases, the J end by 5 bases, with 21 bases between. Germline assignment: CDR1 SGHNT and CDR2 YYREEE (reference sequence). The CDR3 spans 15 residues. CDR3 DNA sequence: TGTGCCATCCATGACTCGTGGGGAGAAAACAATGAGCAGTTCTTC. It encodes CAIHDSWGENNEQFF.

The V gene is TRBV29-1, the J gene TRBJ1-1; D unclear. V was pared by 2 bases and J by 4 bases, with 17 bases between. CDR1 SQVTM and CDR2 ANQGSEA come from the germline V gene. This CDR3 has 15 residues. Written as DNA, the CDR3 is TGCAGCGTTGAAAATCCCAAGCAAACGAGCACTGAAGCTTTCTTT. It specifies CSVENPKQTSTEAFF.

This sequence joins TRBV5-1 and TRBJ2-1; 7 bases agree with TRBD1. V trimming: 0 bases; J trimming: 7 bases; junction bases outside the gene matches: 10. Germline CDR1 is SGHRS and CDR2 is YFSETQ. The CDR3 length is 16 residues. CDR3 sequence (DNA): TGCGCCAGCAGCTTGGGTTGGACAGGACAGACTAATGAGCAGTTCTTC. Its translation: CASSLGWTGQTNEQFF.

The CDR3 sequence is CASTGDRGASGGYTF. The CDR3 nucleotides read TGTGCCAGCACCGGGGACAGGGGTGCGTCTGGAGGCTACACCTTC. The chain carries TRBV2 and TRBJ1-2, with 10 bases lining up with TRBD1. V lost 7 bases, J lost 8 bases, and 13 bases stayed unmatched. The CDR3 totals 15 residues. Germline V gene data show CDR1 as SNHLY and CDR2 as FYNNEI.

The gene calls are TRBV5-6 and TRBJ2-3; TRBD2 matches at 8 bases. The CDR3 has 18 amino acids. Germline CDR1 SGHDT, CDR2 YYEEEE. V lost 4 bases, J lost 0 bases, and 13 bases stayed unmatched. The CDR3 bases are TGTGCCAGCAGCCAGACGCCCCTGCGGGAGGCCAGCACAGATACGCAGTATTTT. As protein: CASSQTPLREASTDTQYF.

The chain couples TRBV15 to TRBJ2-3; TRBD2 aligns across 8 bases. The germline V gene has CDR1 LNHNV and CDR2 YYDKDF (reference sequence). CDR3 length equals 14 residues. V was clipped by 5 bases and J by 8 bases; unmatched bases: 9. This chain's CDR3 is CATSQRDLAGTQYF. The CDR3 bases are TGTGCCACCAGCCAACGAGATCTAGCGGGTACGCAGTATTTT.

This chain uses TRBV29-1 with TRBJ2-7; 10 bases are shared with TRBD1. Germline CDR1 and CDR2: SQVTM and ANQGSEA. Trimming took 7 bases from V and 3 from J; bases not matched to a gene: 9. The CDR3 length is 14 residues. In DNA form, the CDR3 reads TGCAGCGCTCTTCTAGGGACAGGGGACTACGAGCAGTACTTC. It codes for CSALLGTGDYEQYF.

J is TRBJ1-5 and V is TRBV7-3; the D gene is possibly TRBD1 (5 bases). V lost 2 bases to trimming and J lost 2 bases, with 28 bases between them. The V gene's germline CDR1 is SGHTA and CDR2 FQGTGA. This CDR3 has 21 residues. As DNA, the CDR3 is TGTGCCAGCAGCTTATCGGGGGACGCCATTGGGCTTGGAAAGGGCAATCAGCCCCAGCATTTT. Its protein is CASSLSGDAIGLGKGNQPQHF.

The chain employs TRBV28 and TRBJ2-5; 8 bases align to TRBD2. Trimming cost V 2 bases and J 1 base; bases outside gene matches: 6. This CDR3 has 16 residues. The germline CDR1 and CDR2 sequences are MDHEN and SYDVKM. The CDR3 is CASSLGAGEFQETQYF. CDR3 nucleotide sequence: TGTGCCAGCAGTTTAGGAGCGGGAGAGTTCCAAGAGACCCAGTACTTC. Full variable domain (missing parts from reference TRBV28 and TRBJ2-5): DVKVTQSSRYLVKRTGEKVFLECVQDMDHENMFWYRQDPGLGLRLIYFSYDVKMKEKGDIPEGYSVSREKKERFSLILESASTNQTSMYLCASSLGAGEFQETQYFGPGTRLLVL.

CDR3 in DNA: TGTGCCAGCAGTTACGGACTAGTGAACACCGGGGAGCTGTTTTTT. This sequence encodes CASSYGLVNTGELFF. V and J are TRBV6-5 and TRBJ2-2; 7 bases agree with TRBD2. Trimming removed 2 bases from V and 1 base from J; junction bases left unmatched: 1. The CDR3 loop spans 15 amino acids. Germline CDR1 reads MNHEY; CDR2 reads SVGAGI.